Listed below are T cell receptor beta chains from one sample, sequenced in a study of control samples from healthy donors and cancer patients. Assay: immunoSEQ multiplex PCR; the TCRdb copy retains only in-frame clones and omits some. Of about 160,000 clones listed, nearly 96% were seen once; the top ten hold just over 1%. Sequenced material: blood. These receptors came from a woman aged 25-40 years in good health. Each CDR3 is given with its conserved first and last residue. Each record gives: CDR3 protein, CDR3 DNA, clone size, V gene, J gene, D gene. A D gene is named only where the DNA matches it firmly. Size is omitted from some rows. Given values are once, few, many or a class for expanded clones.

CDR3 protein: CSVNYGYTF
CDR3 DNA: TGCAGCGTTAACTATGGCTACACCTTC
clone size: -
V gene: TRBV29-1
J gene: TRBJ1-2
D gene: -

CDR3 protein: CATSRLSGSTDTQYF
CDR3 DNA: TGTGCCACCAGCAGGTTGAGCGGTAGCACAGATACGCAGTATTTT
clone size: -
V gene: TRBV15
J gene: TRBJ2-3
D gene: -

CDR3 protein: CASSFVTGFRDNEQFF
CDR3 DNA: TGCGCCAGCAGCTTCGTTACAGGGTTCCGAGACAATGAGCAGTTCTTC
clone size: once
V gene: TRBV5-1
J gene: TRBJ2-1
D gene: -

CDR3 protein: CSGELAGGGGSYNEQFF
CDR3 DNA: TGCAGCGGGGAACTAGCGGGAGGGGGAGGCTCCTACAATGAGCAGTTCTTC
clone size: -
V gene: TRBV29-1
J gene: TRBJ2-1
D gene: TRBD2

CDR3 protein: CASRGQTFRGTEAFF
CDR3 DNA: TGCGCCAGCAGGGGACAGACGTTTCGCGGCACTGAAGCTTTCTTT
clone size: -
V gene: TRBV5-1
J gene: TRBJ1-1
D gene: TRBD1

CDR3 protein: CASGSRHRGQTGELFF
CDR3 DNA: TGTGCTAGTGGGTCAAGACACAGGGGGCAGACCGGGGAGCTGTTTTTT
clone size: -
V gene: TRBV12-5
J gene: TRBJ2-2
D gene: TRBD1

CDR3 protein: CASSRGQGVDTQYF
CDR3 DNA: TGTGCCAGCAGCAGGGGCCAGGGAGTAGATACGCAGTATTTT
clone size: -
V gene: TRBV6-5
J gene: TRBJ2-3
D gene: -

CDR3 protein: CASSPQGLAWSEQFF
CDR3 DNA: TGTGCCAGTAGTCCCCAGGGACTAGCGTGGAGTGAGCAGTTCTTC
clone size: -
V gene: TRBV19
J gene: TRBJ2-1
D gene: TRBD2

CDR3 protein: CASSGRRGAPYNEQFF
CDR3 DNA: TGTGCCAGCAGCGGCCGGAGAGGCGCTCCTTACAATGAGCAGTTCTTC
clone size: -
V gene: TRBV11-2
J gene: TRBJ2-1
D gene: -

CDR3 protein: CASTPTRVTGELFF
CDR3 DNA: TGCGCCAGCACTCCCACCCGGGTCACCGGGGAGCTGTTTTTT
clone size: -
V gene: TRBV10-2
J gene: TRBJ2-2
D gene: -

CDR3 protein: CASTGQGFEKLFF
CDR3 DNA: TGTGCCAGCACGGGACAGGGCTTTGAAAAACTGTTTTTT
clone size: -
V gene: TRBV3-1/TRBV3-2
J gene: TRBJ1-4
D gene: TRBD1

CDR3 protein: CATRAETSTDTQYF
CDR3 DNA: TGTGCCACCAGGGCAGAAACTAGCACAGATACGCAGTATTTT
clone size: -
V gene: TRBV24-1
J gene: TRBJ2-3
D gene: -

CDR3 protein: CASSLGTGAGELFF
CDR3 DNA: TGCGCCAGCAGCTTGGGGACAGGGGCCGGGGAGCTGTTTTTT
clone size: -
V gene: TRBV5-1
J gene: TRBJ2-2
D gene: TRBD1

CDR3 protein: CASSLEDGLDFTDTQYF
CDR3 DNA: TGTGCCAGCAGCTTAGAAGATGGACTAGATTTCACAGATACGCAGTATTTT
clone size: -
V gene: TRBV7-9
J gene: TRBJ2-3
D gene: TRBD2

CDR3 protein: CASSLGQGVTGELFF
CDR3 DNA: TGTGCCAGCAGCTTGGGTCAGGGGGTTACCGGGGAGCTGTTTTTT
clone size: -
V gene: TRBV5-4
J gene: TRBJ2-2
D gene: TRBD1

CDR3 protein: CASSVVGGGANVLTF
CDR3 DNA: TGTGCCAGCAGCGTAGTTGGTGGAGGGGCCAACGTCCTGACTTTC
clone size: -
V gene: TRBV9
J gene: TRBJ2-6
D gene: -

CDR3 protein: CASSPPAGDYNEQFF
CDR3 DNA: TGTGCCAGCAGCCCCCCGGCAGGGGATTACAATGAGCAGTTCTTC
clone size: -
V gene: TRBV11-2
J gene: TRBJ2-1
D gene: -

CDR3 protein: CASSVGQAHKTQYF
CDR3 DNA: TGTGCCAGCAGCGTTGGACAGGCCCATAAGACCCAGTACTTC
clone size: few
V gene: TRBV9
J gene: TRBJ2-5
D gene: TRBD1

CDR3 protein: CAWSGGVDQPQHF
CDR3 DNA: TGTGCCTGGAGCGGAGGGGTAGATCAGCCCCAGCATTTT
clone size: -
V gene: TRBV30
J gene: TRBJ1-5
D gene: -

CDR3 protein: CASSLPRDTMAQYF
CDR3 DNA: TGTGCCAGCAGCTTACCGCGGGATACGATGGCCCAGTACTTC
clone size: -
V gene: TRBV7-9
J gene: TRBJ2-5
D gene: -

CDR3 protein: CAIISPGNTIYF
CDR3 DNA: TGTGCCATCATTTCCCCCGGAAACACCATATATTTT
clone size: -
V gene: TRBV10-3
J gene: TRBJ1-3
D gene: -

CDR3 protein: CATSAGTEAFF
CDR3 DNA: TGTGCCACCAGTGCCGGCACTGAAGCTTTCTTT
clone size: -
V gene: TRBV24-1
J gene: TRBJ1-1
D gene: -

CDR3 protein: CASSQANSDTQYF
CDR3 DNA: TGTGCCAGCAGCCAGGCCAACTCAGATACGCAGTATTTT
clone size: -
V gene: TRBV3-1/TRBV3-2
J gene: TRBJ2-3
D gene: -

CDR3 protein: CASSQDTGVISYEQYF
CDR3 DNA: TGTGCCAGCAGCCAAGACACAGGGGTGATCTCCTACGAGCAGTACTTC
clone size: once
V gene: TRBV3-1/TRBV3-2
J gene: TRBJ2-7
D gene: TRBD1

CDR3 protein: CASSLGVERPNQPQHF
CDR3 DNA: TGTGCCAGCAGTTTAGGTGTGGAGAGGCCCAATCAGCCCCAGCATTTT
clone size: -
V gene: TRBV28
J gene: TRBJ1-5
D gene: -

CDR3 protein: CASSLSPTGGPYGYTF
CDR3 DNA: TGTGCCAGCAGCTTATCTCCGACAGGGGGTCCCTATGGCTACACCTTC
clone size: -
V gene: TRBV7-2
J gene: TRBJ1-2
D gene: TRBD1

CDR3 protein: CASSRDRSNQPQHF
CDR3 DNA: TGTGCCAGCTCAAGGGACAGAAGCAATCAGCCCCAGCATTTT
clone size: -
V gene: TRBV18
J gene: TRBJ1-5
D gene: TRBD1

CDR3 protein: CASSLDTGFYEAFF
CDR3 DNA: TGTGCCAGCAGCTTGGACACGGGGTTTTACGAAGCTTTCTTT
clone size: -
V gene: TRBV7-9
J gene: TRBJ1-1
D gene: -

CDR3 protein: CASSSTYRDRVGEQYF
CDR3 DNA: TGCGCCAGCAGCTCAACTTACCGGGACAGGGTTGGCGAGCAGTACTTC
clone size: -
V gene: TRBV5-1
J gene: TRBJ2-7
D gene: TRBD1

CDR3 protein: CASSRTDYEQYF
CDR3 DNA: TGTGCCAGCAGTAGGACTGACTACGAGCAGTACTTC
clone size: -
V gene: TRBV6-5
J gene: TRBJ2-7
D gene: -

CDR3 protein: CASSIGGGFSNQPQHF
CDR3 DNA: TGTGCCAGTAGTATAGGGGGGGGCTTTAGCAATCAGCCCCAGCATTTT
clone size: -
V gene: TRBV19
J gene: TRBJ1-5
D gene: -

CDR3 protein: CASSAGQALGGYTF
CDR3 DNA: TGTGCCAGCAGTGCGGGGCAGGCCTTGGGCGGCTACACCTTC
clone size: -
V gene: TRBV2
J gene: TRBJ1-2
D gene: -

CDR3 protein: CASRGQGASNQPQHF
CDR3 DNA: TGTGCCAGCAGAGGACAGGGGGCTAGCAATCAGCCCCAGCATTTT
clone size: -
V gene: TRBV2
J gene: TRBJ1-5
D gene: TRBD1

CDR3 protein: CASSGEGPPDYSPLHF
CDR3 DNA: TGTGCCAGCAGTGGAGAGGGACCTCCCGACTATTCACCCCTCCACTTT
clone size: -
V gene: TRBV2
J gene: TRBJ1-6
D gene: -

CDR3 protein: CASSYYGTGNSAEAFF
CDR3 DNA: TGTGCCAGCAGTTATTACGGGACAGGGAACTCCGCCGAAGCTTTCTTT
clone size: -
V gene: TRBV6-5
J gene: TRBJ1-1
D gene: TRBD1

CDR3 protein: CASSLSPSSGNTIYF
CDR3 DNA: TGTGCCAGCAGTTTATCCCCGAGCTCTGGAAACACCATATATTTT
clone size: -
V gene: TRBV27
J gene: TRBJ1-3
D gene: -

CDR3 protein: CASSQQNTGELFF
CDR3 DNA: TGTGCCAGCAGCCAACAAAACACCGGGGAGCTGTTTTTT
clone size: -
V gene: TRBV7-9
J gene: TRBJ2-2
D gene: -

CDR3 protein: CASSGQGDPGNTIYF
CDR3 DNA: TGCGCCAGCAGCGGACAGGGGGACCCTGGAAACACCATATATTTT
clone size: -
V gene: TRBV5-1
J gene: TRBJ1-3
D gene: TRBD1

CDR3 protein: CASSSTFRVRPQHF
CDR3 DNA: TGTGCCAGCAGTTCGACGTTCAGGGTTCGGCCCCAGCATTTT
clone size: -
V gene: TRBV27
J gene: TRBJ1-5
D gene: -

CDR3 protein: CASSEGKVGQRGGRGTDTQYF
CDR3 DNA: TGCGCCAGCAGTGAAGGGAAAGTTGGCCAGCGGGGGGGCCGGGGGACAGATACGCAGTATTTT
clone size: -
V gene: TRBV10-2
J gene: TRBJ2-3
D gene: TRBD2

CDR3 protein: CATSDADSYGYTF
CDR3 DNA: TGTGCCACCAGTGATGCGGACAGCTATGGCTACACCTTC
clone size: -
V gene: TRBV24-1
J gene: TRBJ1-2
D gene: -

CDR3 protein: CASSVAGQGAVGANVLTF
CDR3 DNA: TGTGCCAGCAGCGTAGCGGGACAGGGGGCAGTAGGGGCCAACGTCCTGACTTTC
clone size: -
V gene: TRBV9
J gene: TRBJ2-6
D gene: TRBD1